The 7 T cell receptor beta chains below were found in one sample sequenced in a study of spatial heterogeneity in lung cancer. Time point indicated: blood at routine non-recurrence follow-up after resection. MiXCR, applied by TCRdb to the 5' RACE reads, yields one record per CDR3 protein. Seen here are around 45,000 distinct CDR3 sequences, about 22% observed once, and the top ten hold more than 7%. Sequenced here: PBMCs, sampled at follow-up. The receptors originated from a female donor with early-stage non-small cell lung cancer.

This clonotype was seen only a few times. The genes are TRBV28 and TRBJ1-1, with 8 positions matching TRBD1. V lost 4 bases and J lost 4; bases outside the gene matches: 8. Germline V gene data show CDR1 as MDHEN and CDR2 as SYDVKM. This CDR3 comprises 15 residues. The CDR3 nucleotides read TGTGCCAGCAGTTCCAGGGGGCGTCGGGGCACTGAAGCTTTCTTT. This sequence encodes CASSSRGRRGTEAFF.

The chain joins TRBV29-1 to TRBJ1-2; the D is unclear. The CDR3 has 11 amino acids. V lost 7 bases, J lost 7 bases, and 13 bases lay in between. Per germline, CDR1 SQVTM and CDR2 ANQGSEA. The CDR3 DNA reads TGCAGCGCGAATCGAGGTGGTGGCTACACCTTC. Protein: CSANRGGGYTF.

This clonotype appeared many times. Here the CDR3 DNA reads TGTGCCAGCACCCACTCTGGGGCCAACGTCCTGACTTTC. Translating gives CASTHSGANVLTF. The rearrangement joins TRBV3-1 to TRBJ2-6; D is unclear. V dropped 7 bases and J dropped 0 bases, with 4 bases sitting between them. Germline values: CDR1 LGHDT, CDR2 YNNKEL (reference sequence). The CDR3 is made up of 13 amino acids. The full variable domain, rest sourced from reference TRBV3-1 and TRBJ2-6, is DTAVSQTPKYLVTQMGNDKSIKCEQNLGHDTMYWYKQDSKKFLKIMFSYNNKELIINETVPNRFSPKSPDKAHLNLHINSLELGDSAVYFCASTHSGANVLTFGAGSRLTVL.

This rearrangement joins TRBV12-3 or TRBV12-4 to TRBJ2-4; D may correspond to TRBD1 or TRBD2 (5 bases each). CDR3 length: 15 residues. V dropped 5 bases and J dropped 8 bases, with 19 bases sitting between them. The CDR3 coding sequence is TGTGCCAGCAGTCCCCCAACGGGGCGTTTCTACATTCAGTACTTC. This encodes CASSPPTGRFYIQYF.

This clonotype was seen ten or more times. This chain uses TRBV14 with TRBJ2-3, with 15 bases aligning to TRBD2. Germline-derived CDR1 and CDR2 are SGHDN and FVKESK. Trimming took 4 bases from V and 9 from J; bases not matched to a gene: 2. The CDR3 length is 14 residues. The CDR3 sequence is CASSRGLAGGTQYF. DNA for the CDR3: TGTGCCAGCAGCCGGGGACTAGCGGGGGGAACGCAGTATTTT.

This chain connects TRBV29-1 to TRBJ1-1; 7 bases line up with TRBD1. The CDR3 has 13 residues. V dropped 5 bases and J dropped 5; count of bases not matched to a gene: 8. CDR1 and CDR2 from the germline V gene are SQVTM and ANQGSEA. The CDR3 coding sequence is TGCAGCGTTTCCCAGGGGGGCGATACTGAAGCTTTCTTT. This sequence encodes CSVSQGGDTEAFF. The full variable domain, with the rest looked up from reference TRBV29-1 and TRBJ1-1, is SAVISQKPSRDICQRGTSLTIQCQVDSQVTMMFWYRQQPGQSLTLIATANQGSEATYESGFVIDKFPISRPNLTFSTLTVSNMSPEDSSIYLCSVSQGGDTEAFFGQGTRLTVV.

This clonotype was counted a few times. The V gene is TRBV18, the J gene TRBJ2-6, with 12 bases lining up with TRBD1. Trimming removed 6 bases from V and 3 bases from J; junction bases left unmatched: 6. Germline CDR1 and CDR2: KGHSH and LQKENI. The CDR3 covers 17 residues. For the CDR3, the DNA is TGTGCCAGCTCTCCGGGACAGGGGGCTGGTGGGGCCAACGTCCTGACTTTC. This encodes CASSPGQGAGGANVLTF.